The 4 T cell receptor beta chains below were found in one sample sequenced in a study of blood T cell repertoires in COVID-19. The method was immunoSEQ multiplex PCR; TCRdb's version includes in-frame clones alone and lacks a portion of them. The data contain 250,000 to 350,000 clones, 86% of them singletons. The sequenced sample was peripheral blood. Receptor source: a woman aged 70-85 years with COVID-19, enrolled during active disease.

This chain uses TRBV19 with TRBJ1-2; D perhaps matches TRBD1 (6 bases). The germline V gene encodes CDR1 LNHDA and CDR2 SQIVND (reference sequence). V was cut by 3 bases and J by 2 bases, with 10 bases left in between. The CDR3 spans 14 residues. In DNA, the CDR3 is TGTGCCAGTAGTATCACTACAGGGAACTATGGCTACACCTTC. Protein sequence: CASSITTGNYGYTF.

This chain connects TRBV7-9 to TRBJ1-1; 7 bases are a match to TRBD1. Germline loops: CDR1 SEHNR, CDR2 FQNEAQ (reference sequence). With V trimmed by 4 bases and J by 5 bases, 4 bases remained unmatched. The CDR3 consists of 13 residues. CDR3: CASSYTGDTEAFF. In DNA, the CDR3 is TGTGCCAGCAGCTATACAGGGGATACTGAAGCTTTCTTT.

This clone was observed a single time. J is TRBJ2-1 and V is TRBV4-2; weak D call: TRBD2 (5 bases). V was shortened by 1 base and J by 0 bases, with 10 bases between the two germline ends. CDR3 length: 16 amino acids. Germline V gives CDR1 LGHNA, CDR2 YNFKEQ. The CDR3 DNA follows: TGTGCCAGCAGCCAAGTTGAGGGTAACTCCTACAATGAGCAGTTCTTC. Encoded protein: CASSQVEGNSYNEQFF.

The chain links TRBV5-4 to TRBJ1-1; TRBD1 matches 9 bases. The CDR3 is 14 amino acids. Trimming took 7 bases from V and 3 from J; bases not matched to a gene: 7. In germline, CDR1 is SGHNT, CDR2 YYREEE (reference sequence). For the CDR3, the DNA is TGTGCCAGCGGGGACAGGGAGCGGGACACTGAAGCTTTCTTT. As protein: CASGDRERDTEAFF.